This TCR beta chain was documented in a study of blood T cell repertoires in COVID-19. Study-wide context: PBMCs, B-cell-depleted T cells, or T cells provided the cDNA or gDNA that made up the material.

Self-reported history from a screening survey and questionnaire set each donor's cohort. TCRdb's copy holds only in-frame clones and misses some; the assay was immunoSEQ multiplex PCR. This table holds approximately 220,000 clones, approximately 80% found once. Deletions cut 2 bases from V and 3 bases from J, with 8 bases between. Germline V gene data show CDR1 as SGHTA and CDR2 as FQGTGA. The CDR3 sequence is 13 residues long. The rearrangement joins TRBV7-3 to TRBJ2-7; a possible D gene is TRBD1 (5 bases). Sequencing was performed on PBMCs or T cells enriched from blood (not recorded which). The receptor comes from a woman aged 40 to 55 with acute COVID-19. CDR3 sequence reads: CASSLSRGYEQYF. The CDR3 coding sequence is TGTGCCAGCAGCTTATCAAGGGGCTACGAGCAGTACTTC.